The 19 T cell receptor beta chains below were found in one sample sequenced in a study of blood T cell repertoires in COVID-19. Clones were sequenced by immunoSEQ multiplex PCR, and TCRdb holds only the in-frame ones, with some missing. The sample lists under 200,000 clones, 80% occurring once. Source material: PBMCs or T cells enriched from blood (not recorded which). These TCRs come from a woman aged 55-69 years who had recovered from COVID-19.

This clone has only a few counts. CDR3 DNA: TGTGCCAGCAGCGGTCCGGGACCGCGGGGGACAAATACGCAGTATTTT. Translation gives CASSGPGPRGTNTQYF. The chain recombines TRBV7-2 with TRBJ2-3, with D perhaps matching TRBD2 (7 bases). The CDR3 loop spans 16 amino acids. Germline CDR1 SGHTA, CDR2 FQGNSA. V was pared by 5 bases and J by 7 bases, with 22 bases between. The full variable domain, with the rest looked up from reference TRBV7-2 and TRBJ2-3, is GAGVSQSPSNKVTEKGKDVELRCDPISGHTALYWYRQSLGQGLEFLIYFQGNSAPDKSGLPSDRFSAERTGGSVSTLTIQRTQQEDSAVYLCASSGPGPRGTNTQYFGPGTRLTVL.

CDR3 nucleotide sequence: TGTGCCAGCAGTTACCCCCTAAGTGAAAATGAGCAGTTCTTC. Translation: CASSYPLSENEQFF. V usage is TRBV6-7 and J usage is TRBJ2-1; D remains unclear. TRBV6-7 is annotated as an ORF whose role is uncertain. This CDR3 has 14 residues. V was cut by 2 bases and J by 7 bases, with 12 bases left in between.

The chain has TRBV5-1 and TRBJ2-3; D may be TRBD2 (6 bases). The V and J ends lost 0 bases and 1 base respectively, with 12 bases between them. The CDR3 runs 16 residues. The germline gives CDR1 SGHRS, CDR2 YFSETQ. The CDR3 nucleotides read TGCGCCAGCAGCTTGGGGACTACTAGAGGCACAGATACGCAGTATTTT. It translates to CASSLGTTRGTDTQYF.

The rearrangement uses TRBV10-3 and TRBJ2-7; a weak D match, TRBD2 (6 bases). The CDR3 has 11 residues. Trimming took 10 bases from V and 3 from J, leaving 10 bases between them. Germline V gives CDR1 ENHRY, CDR2 SYGVKD. CDR3 protein: CATGAGYEQYF. The CDR3 DNA is TGTGCCACCGGAGCGGGCTACGAGCAGTACTTC.

This chain connects TRBV29-1 to TRBJ1-2, with 7 bases identical to TRBD1. Germline CDR1 and CDR2: SQVTM and ANQGSEA. The ends lost 2 bases at V and 4 bases at J; junction bases unmatched: 4. The CDR3 has 13 amino acids. The CDR3 loop reads CSVEWRDSYGYTF. CDR3 DNA sequence: TGCAGCGTTGAATGGAGGGACAGCTATGGCTACACCTTC.

The V and J genes are TRBV19 and TRBJ1-1; possible D gene TRBD1, 6 bases. CDR3 length equals 15 residues. V lost 1 base and J 5 bases, leaving 14 bases between the germline ends. Germline CDR1 is LNHDA and CDR2 is SQIVND (reference sequence). CDR3 sequence: CASSIGGGYETEAFF. CDR3 DNA: TGTGCCAGTAGTATAGGGGGGGGCTATGAGACTGAAGCTTTCTTT.

This chain joins TRBV19 and TRBJ2-3; tentative D call: TRBD2 (6 bases). The CDR3 length is 14 residues. Per the germline V gene, CDR1 is LNHDA and CDR2 is SQIVND (reference sequence). V gave up 8 bases and J gave up 1 base, with 13 bases separating them. The chain's CDR3 is CASGYRGGTDTQYF. The CDR3 DNA sequence: TGTGCCAGTGGCTACCGCGGGGGCACAGATACGCAGTATTTT.

In its sample, this clone was seen a few times. The chain uses TRBV20-1 and TRBJ1-3, with D perhaps matching TRBD1 (5 bases). CDR1 and CDR2 from the germline V gene are DFQATT and SNEGSKA (reference sequence). CDR3 size: 11 residues. CDR3 sequence (DNA): TGCGCGGGGCCCTCTGGAAACACCATATATTTT. This sequence encodes CAGPSGNTIYF.

This clone has more than one count but fewer than ten. The chain has TRBV27 and TRBJ2-3; D call uncertain. CDR1 and CDR2 from the germline V gene are MNHEY and SMNVEV (reference sequence). V was shortened by 2 bases and J by 10 bases, with 10 bases between the two germline ends. This CDR3 region has 12 residues. As DNA, the CDR3 is TGTGCCAGCAGTTTAGGGTCGGGTGCGCAGTATTTT. Translated: CASSLGSGAQYF.

This chain uses TRBV3-1 (or the pseudogene TRBV3-2) with TRBJ1-3; TRBD1 aligns across 10 bases. The V gene's germline CDR1 is LGHDT and CDR2 YNNKEL (reference sequence). J gave up 0 bases and V 4 bases, and 3 bases lay outside the gene matches. The CDR3 totals 16 residues. CDR3 loop: CASSPGTGVSGNTIYF. The CDR3 DNA reads TGTGCCAGCAGCCCCGGGACAGGGGTCTCTGGAAACACCATATATTTT.

This clone was observed many times. This chain joins TRBV28 and TRBJ2-7, with D uncertain. Germline V lookup: CDR1 MDHEN, CDR2 SYDVKM. The CDR3 has 12 residues. Trimming removed 4 bases from V and 4 bases from J, with 8 bases in between. CDR3 DNA sequence: TGTGCCAGCAGTTGGGCTGGGTACGAGCAGTACTTC. As protein: CASSWAGYEQYF.

In nucleotides, the CDR3 is TGCGCCAGCAGCCCCTCGGACAGGAGCTCCTACGAGCAGTACTTC. It encodes CASSPSDRSSYEQYF. V is TRBV4-1 and J is TRBJ2-7; TRBD1 matches at 7 bases. J gave up 0 bases and V 4 bases, and 6 bases lay outside the gene matches. The germline CDR1 and CDR2 sequences are MGHRA and YSYEKL. The CDR3 is 15 amino acids.

J is TRBJ2-1 and V is TRBV4-1; 7 bases are a match to TRBD1. The CDR3 contains 17 residues. Trimming took 5 bases from V and 8 from J; bases not matched to a gene: 18. CDR1 and CDR2 (germline): MGHRA, YSYEKL. The CDR3 sequence: CASSSDVPGTVRDEQFF. Here the CDR3 DNA reads TGCGCCAGCAGCTCAGATGTCCCCGGGACAGTCAGGGATGAGCAGTTCTTC.

This sequence joins TRBV3-1 (or the pseudogene TRBV3-2) and TRBJ2-3, with 8 positions matching TRBD1. This CDR3 spans 14 amino acids. Germline CDR1 reads LGHDT; CDR2 reads YNNKEL (reference sequence). V lost 4 bases to trimming and J lost 6 bases; unmatched junction nucleotides: 6. In DNA, the CDR3 is TGTGCCAGCAGCCCACTGGGACAGGCGGATACGCAGTATTTT. Protein product: CASSPLGQADTQYF.

The chain carries TRBV3-1 (or the pseudogene TRBV3-2) and TRBJ2-2; the match to TRBD2 covers 8 bases. Germline assignment: CDR1 LGHDT and CDR2 YNNKEL (reference sequence). Germline trimming cut 1 base from V and 2 bases from J; bases unmatched to any gene: 6. The CDR3 is 17 residues long. The CDR3 bases are TGTGCCAGCAGCCAAGCTCCGGGGGGGGGAAACACCGGGGAGCTGTTTTTT. Encoded protein: CASSQAPGGGNTGELFF.

There are a few counts of this clone. This sequence joins TRBV2 and TRBJ2-7; 13 nucleotides agree with TRBD2. CDR1 is SNHLY, CDR2 FYNNEI, per germline. Trimming cost V 6 bases and J 3 bases; bases outside gene matches: 5. CDR3 size: 15 residues. CDR3 residues: CASSLTSGGFYEQYF. Written as DNA, the CDR3 is TGTGCCAGCAGCCTGACTAGCGGGGGGTTCTACGAGCAGTACTTC.

The gene calls are TRBV6-5 and TRBJ1-1; 8 bases agree with TRBD1. V gave up 7 bases and J gave up 1 base; unmatched junction bases: 5. Germline loops: CDR1 MNHEY, CDR2 SVGAGI. The CDR3 length is 14 residues. CDR3 residues: CASIRTGRNTEAFF. In DNA, the CDR3 is TGTGCCAGCATCAGGACAGGGAGGAACACTGAAGCTTTCTTT.

J is TRBJ2-3 and V is TRBV7-3, with TRBD1 identical over 8 bases. J gave up 0 bases and V 1 base, and 12 bases lay outside the gene matches. Germline V gene data show CDR1 as SGHTA and CDR2 as FQGTGA. The CDR3 loop spans 19 amino acids. The CDR3 spells CASSLNLVFGQGSTDTQYF. CDR3 bases: TGTGCCAGCAGCTTAAACCTCGTCTTTGGACAGGGAAGCACAGATACGCAGTATTTT.

This sequence joins TRBV4-2 and TRBJ1-5; the D gene is possibly TRBD1 (5 bases). CDR1 and CDR2 from the germline V gene are LGHNA and YNFKEQ. CDR3 length equals 16 residues. V was cut by 0 bases and J by 3 bases, with 12 bases left in between. For the CDR3, the DNA is TGTGCCAGCAGCCAAGATAATAGACAGTTCAATCAGCCCCAGCATTTT. It translates to CASSQDNRQFNQPQHF.